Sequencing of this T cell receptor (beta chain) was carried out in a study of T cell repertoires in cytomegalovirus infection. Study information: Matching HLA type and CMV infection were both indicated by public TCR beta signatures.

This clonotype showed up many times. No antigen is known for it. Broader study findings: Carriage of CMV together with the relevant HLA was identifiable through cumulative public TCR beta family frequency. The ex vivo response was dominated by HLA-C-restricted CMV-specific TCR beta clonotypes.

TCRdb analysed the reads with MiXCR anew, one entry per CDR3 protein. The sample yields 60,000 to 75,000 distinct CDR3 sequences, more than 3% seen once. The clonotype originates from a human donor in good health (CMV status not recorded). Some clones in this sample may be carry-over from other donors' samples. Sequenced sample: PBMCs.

CDR3 residues: CSARVAGLGGYTF. DNA for the CDR3: TGCAGTGCTAGAGTGGCAGGGCTTGGAGGCTACACCTTC. The chain employs TRBV20-1 and TRBJ1-2, with a weak D call TRBD1 (5 bases). Looked up from germline, CDR1 is DFQATT and CDR2 is SNEGSKA (reference sequence). V was trimmed by 1 base and J by 8 bases, leaving 14 bases between them. The CDR3 contains 13 residues.